This T cell receptor (beta chain) was recorded in a study of control samples from healthy donors and cancer patients. A few counts support this clone. In the same sample, other DNA sequences code for this CDR3. Sequenced by immunoSEQ multiplex PCR; TCRdb stores in-frame clones only, minus some. The table lists about 170,000 clones, about nine tenths of them singletons, with more than 1.3% in the top ten. The CDR3 runs 13 residues. Trimming took 4 bases from V and 0 from J, leaving 6 bases between them. Germline V gene lookup returns CDR1 SNHLY and CDR2 FYNNEI. This sequence originates from a woman in her thirties in good health. Sequenced: blood. The V and J genes are TRBV2 and TRBJ1-1; unclear D gene. Here the CDR3 reads CASSGQLNTEAFF. CDR3 DNA: TGTGCCAGCAGTGGGCAGTTGAACACTGAAGCTTTCTTT.